This T cell receptor beta chain originates from a study of control samples from healthy donors and cancer patients. TCRdb keeps only in-frame clones here, not all; method: immunoSEQ multiplex PCR. The table shows 11,000 to 15,000 clones, with 60% to 80% occurring only once. The clonotype originates from a female donor with lung cancer. Sequenced sample: formalin-fixed, paraffin-embedded tissue.

The CDR3 nucleotides read TGTGCCAGCAGCCAAGAACGGCTAGCGGGAGCCCCTACCGGGGAGCTGTTTTTT. Protein sequence: CASSQERLAGAPTGELFF. V usage is TRBV14 and J usage is TRBJ2-2; 10 positions match TRBD2. Trimming at V came to 0 bases and at J to 5 bases, leaving 9 bases not matched to a gene. This CDR3 has 18 amino acids. Germline V gene lookup returns CDR1 SGHDN and CDR2 FVKESK.